This T cell receptor beta chain was found in a study of blood T cell repertoires in COVID-19. Study summary: Acute-phase and convalescent COVID-19 samples originated in the United States, Italy and Spain. Sources were T cells, B-cell-depleted T cells, or PBMCs; the material itself was cDNA or gDNA.

In the authors' workflow: Quantification of nucleated cells was approximated via reference gene primer amplification. This table comes from immunoSEQ multiplex PCR, and its TCRdb copy is limited to in-frame clones, with some not included. That table gives V, J and clone size, and the DNA gave D and trimming. The table lists roughly 300,000 clones, 81% of them singletons. Trimming stripped 1 base from V and 5 bases from J, with 17 bases between. Per the germline V gene, CDR1 is KGHSH and CDR2 is LQKENI. The CDR3 contains 16 residues. The sequenced sample was peripheral blood. This sequence originates from a woman aged 55-75 years with active or convalescent COVID-19. V usage is TRBV18 and J usage is TRBJ2-5; TRBD2 might be the D (7 bases). This CDR3 is CASSPLVAGAGETQYF. In DNA, the CDR3 is TGTGCCAGCTCACCACTAGTGGCGGGGGCTGGCGAGACCCAGTACTTC.